The 17 T cell receptor beta chains in this list originate from one sample, sequenced in a study of T cells in Graves' hyperthyroidism and ophthalmopathy. Template material for amplifying TCR beta CDR3 regions consisted of RNA transcripts. A set of HTBI primers served as the primers for a first-round RT-PCR of the TCR CDR3. MiXCR was run by TCRdb on the multiplex PCR reads, yielding one entry per CDR3 protein. The table records some 700,000 distinct CDR3 sequences, approximately 15% of them present only once. The material sequenced was blood. The receptor source for this set is a man in his fifties or sixties with Graves' hyperthyroidism.

This clonotype was observed at least ten times. This chain connects TRBV6-1 to TRBJ2-1, with 10 nucleotides matching TRBD2. The CDR3 has 15 residues. CDR1 and CDR2 (germline): MNHNS, SASEGT. Losses at the gene ends were 5 bases for V and 2 bases for J; bases not matched to a gene: 3. The CDR3 spells CASSSSGSPYNEQFF. In nucleotides, the CDR3 is TGTGCCAGCAGTTCTAGCGGGAGCCCCTACAATGAGCAGTTCTTC.

This clonotype was recorded at least ten times. V usage is TRBV20-1 and J usage is TRBJ1-1, with D tentatively TRBD1 (5 bases). Germline lookup yields CDR1 DFQATT and CDR2 SNEGSKA (reference sequence). Trimming took 6 bases from V and 4 from J, leaving 15 bases between them. This CDR3 contains 13 residues. Written as DNA, the CDR3 is TGCAGTGCCCTATCGGGGGGGTTCACTGAAGCTTTCTTT. Its protein is CSALSGGFTEAFF.

This clonotype has more than one count but fewer than ten. A clone one base away is much larger, so this may be a read error. The chain uses TRBV9 and TRBJ2-1, with 10 bases identical to TRBD2. This CDR3 region has 16 residues. Germline CDR1 SGDLS, CDR2 YYNGEE. With 0 bases clipped from V and 1 base from J, the junction kept 1 base outside the gene matches. The CDR3 loop is CASSVGTSGSYNEQFF. For the CDR3, the DNA is TGTGCCAGCAGCGTAGGGACTAGCGGATCCTACAATGAGCAGTTCTTC.

The chain combines TRBV6-1 with TRBJ2-5, with D possibly called TRBD1 or TRBD2 (5 bases each). Trimming took off 7 bases at V and 12 bases at J, with 21 bases between the two ends. CDR1 is MNHNS and CDR2 is SASEGT in the germline V gene. The CDR3 is 13 amino acids. The CDR3 protein is CASTNESWGWKYF. The CDR3 nucleotides read TGTGCCAGCACCAACGAGTCCTGGGGGTGGAAGTACTTC.

This clonotype was picked up many times. The chain employs TRBV10-3 and TRBJ2-7; tentative D call: TRBD1 (6 bases). The CDR3 totals 12 residues. Germline-derived CDR1 and CDR2 are ENHRY and SYGVKD. V was shortened by 5 bases and J by 5 bases, with 10 bases between the two germline ends. Here the CDR3 reads CAISLQGNEQYF. CDR3 in DNA: TGTGCCATCAGTTTACAGGGAAACGAGCAGTACTTC.

In this sample, this clonotype turned up a few times. The chain employs TRBV29-1 and TRBJ2-7, with 8 bases that match TRBD2. Germline trimming cut 2 bases from V and 2 bases from J; bases unmatched to any gene: 5. The CDR3 contains 14 residues. Germline assignment: CDR1 SQVTM and CDR2 ANQGSEA. The CDR3 DNA reads as TGCAGCGTTGAACTAAACGGGAGGGCCTACGAGCAGTACTTC. This gives the protein CSVELNGRAYEQYF.

V is TRBV3-1 and J is TRBJ1-3; D is undetermined. CDR1 and CDR2 (germline): LGHDT, YNNKEL (reference sequence). Trimming stripped 4 bases from V and 0 bases from J, with 13 bases between. The CDR3 extends over 16 amino acids. CDR3 loop: CASSRTDPFSGNTIYF. For the CDR3, the DNA is TGTGCCAGCAGCCGTACCGACCCATTCTCTGGAAACACCATATATTTT.

This clonotype was counted a few times. The J gene is TRBJ1-2, the V gene TRBV27; a possible D gene is TRBD1 (5 bases). Trimming pared 3 bases from V and 4 bases from J, leaving 15 bases between. The CDR3 consists of 15 residues. CDR1 and CDR2 (germline): MNHEY, SMNVEV (reference sequence). Here the CDR3 reads CASSFGTSFSYGYTF. The CDR3 DNA sequence: TGTGCCAGCAGTTTCGGGACCTCGTTTAGCTATGGCTACACCTTC.

In this sample, this clonotype turned up a few times. The chain couples TRBV19 to TRBJ1-4, with 12 bases fitting TRBD1. Losses at the gene ends were 2 bases for V and 7 bases for J; bases not matched to a gene: 14. CDR1 and CDR2 (germline): LNHDA, SQIVND (reference sequence). The CDR3 contains 19 residues. CDR3 protein: CASSIPRPGTGGASEKLFF. In nucleotides, the CDR3 is TGTGCCAGTAGTATACCGAGACCCGGGACAGGGGGCGCGAGTGAAAAACTGTTTTTT.

Many counts were recorded for this clonotype. The V call is TRBV28, the J call TRBJ1-1; D not certain. V shed 5 bases and J shed 0 bases, with 10 bases lying between them. In germline, CDR1 is MDHEN, CDR2 SYDVKM. CDR3 length: 14 amino acids. The CDR3, as DNA: TGTGCCAGCAGTCCCCCAAGACTGAACACTGAAGCTTTCTTT. Protein: CASSPPRLNTEAFF.

The chain recombines TRBV24-1 with TRBJ2-7; 14 bases are a match to TRBD2. Germline V lookup: CDR1 KGHDR, CDR2 SFDVKD. The CDR3 loop spans 15 amino acids. V dropped 3 bases and J dropped 6; count of bases not matched to a gene: 3. The CDR3 bases are TGTGCCACCAGTGATAGGACTAGCGGGAGGTTCGAGCAGTACTTC. Protein: CATSDRTSGRFEQYF.

This clonotype was seen many times. The rearrangement joins TRBV7-9 to TRBJ1-4; tentative D call: TRBD1 (6 bases). CDR3 length equals 15 residues. V dropped 1 base and J dropped 8 bases, with 14 bases sitting between them. The germline gives CDR1 SEHNR, CDR2 FQNEAQ (reference sequence). The CDR3 sequence: CASSLVIGGVEKLFF. In nucleotides, the CDR3 is TGTGCCAGCAGCTTAGTAATAGGGGGGGTCGAAAAACTGTTTTTT.

In this sample, this clonotype turned up many times. The rearrangement uses TRBV7-2 and TRBJ2-3, with 9 nucleotides matching TRBD1. The CDR3 totals 15 residues. Germline assignment: CDR1 SGHTA and CDR2 FQGNSA. Trimming cost V 5 bases and J 6 bases; bases outside gene matches: 9. This CDR3 is CASSIDRGATDTQYF. The DNA of the CDR3 is TGTGCCAGCAGCATCGACAGGGGGGCGACGGATACGCAGTATTTT.

This clonotype was observed many times. J is TRBJ2-5 and V is TRBV27; possible D gene TRBD2, 5 bases. The CDR3 is 16 amino acids. Trimming removed 2 bases from V and 3 bases from J, with 16 bases in between. Germline CDR1 reads MNHEY; CDR2 reads SMNVEV (reference sequence). The CDR3 region is CASSLSRGRLEETQYF. The CDR3 region has the DNA TGTGCCAGCAGTTTAAGTCGGGGTAGGCTTGAAGAGACCCAGTACTTC.

This clonotype came up a few times. The gene calls are TRBV4-3 and TRBJ2-7, with D possibly called TRBD1 or TRBD2 (5 bases each). Germline CDR1 LGHNA, CDR2 YSLEER. V was shortened by 0 bases and J by 5 bases, with 17 bases between the two germline ends. The CDR3 contains 16 residues. The CDR3 bases are TGCGCCAGCAGCCAAGATCCTGGGACCCCGTACGACGAGCAGTACTTC. It is translated as CASSQDPGTPYDEQYF.

To note about this clonotype: At one boundary the junction diverges from the germline segment, which might be a read error. The chain employs TRBV11-2 and TRBJ2-5; D may be TRBD2 (6 bases). CDR3 length equals 16 residues. Germline CDR1 SGHAT, CDR2 FQNNGV. CDR3 nucleotides: TGTGCCAGCAGCTTAGTTCCGGGACTGACATGGGAGACCCACTACTTC. Amino acids: CASSLVPGLTWETHYF.

The chain recombines TRBV6-1 with TRBJ2-7, with TRBD1 matching 8 bases. Per the germline V gene, CDR1 is MNHNS and CDR2 is SASEGT. V gave up 4 bases and J gave up 4 bases; unmatched junction bases: 6. The CDR3 consists of 14 residues. The CDR3 region has the DNA TGTGCCAGCAGTGCCCGGACAGGGTTATACGAGCAGTACTTC. Residues: CASSARTGLYEQYF.